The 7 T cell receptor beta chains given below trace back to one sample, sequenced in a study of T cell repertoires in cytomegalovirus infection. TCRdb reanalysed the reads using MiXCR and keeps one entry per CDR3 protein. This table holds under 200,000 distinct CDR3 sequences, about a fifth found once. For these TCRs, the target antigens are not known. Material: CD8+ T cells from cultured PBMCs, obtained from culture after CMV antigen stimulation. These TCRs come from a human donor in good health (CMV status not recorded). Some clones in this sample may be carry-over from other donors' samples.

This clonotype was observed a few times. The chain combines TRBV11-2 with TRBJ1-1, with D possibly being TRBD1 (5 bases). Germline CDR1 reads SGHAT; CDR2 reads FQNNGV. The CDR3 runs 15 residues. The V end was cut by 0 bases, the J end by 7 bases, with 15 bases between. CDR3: CASSLDRVRQLEAFF. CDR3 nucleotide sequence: TGTGCCAGCAGCTTAGACCGCGTTAGACAGCTTGAAGCTTTCTTT.

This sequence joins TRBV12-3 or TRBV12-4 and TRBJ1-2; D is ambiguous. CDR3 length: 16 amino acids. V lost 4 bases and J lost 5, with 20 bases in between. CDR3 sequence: CASSYPGESWRYGYTF. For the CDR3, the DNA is TGTGCCAGCAGTTACCCCGGAGAGAGCTGGCGGTATGGCTACACCTTC.

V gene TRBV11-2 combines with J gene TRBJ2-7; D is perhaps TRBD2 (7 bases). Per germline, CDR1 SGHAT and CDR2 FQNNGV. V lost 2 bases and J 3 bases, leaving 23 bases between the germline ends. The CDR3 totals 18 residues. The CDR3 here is CASSLSPGGGRQYYEQYF. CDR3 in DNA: TGTGCCAGCAGCTTATCGCCTGGGGGGGGGCGTCAGTACTACGAGCAGTACTTC.

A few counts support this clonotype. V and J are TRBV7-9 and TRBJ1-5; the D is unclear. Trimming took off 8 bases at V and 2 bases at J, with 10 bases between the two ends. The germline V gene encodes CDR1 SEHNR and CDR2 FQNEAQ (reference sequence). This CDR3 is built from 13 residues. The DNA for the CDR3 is TGTGCCAGCCGCCCGGAGGGCAATCAGCCCCAGCATTTT. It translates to CASRPEGNQPQHF.

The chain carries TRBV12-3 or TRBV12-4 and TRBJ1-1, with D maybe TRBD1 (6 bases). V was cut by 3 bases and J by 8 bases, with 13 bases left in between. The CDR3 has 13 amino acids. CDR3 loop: CASSLVGGIEAFF. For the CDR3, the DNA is TGTGCCAGCAGTTTGGTGGGGGGCATAGAAGCTTTCTTT.

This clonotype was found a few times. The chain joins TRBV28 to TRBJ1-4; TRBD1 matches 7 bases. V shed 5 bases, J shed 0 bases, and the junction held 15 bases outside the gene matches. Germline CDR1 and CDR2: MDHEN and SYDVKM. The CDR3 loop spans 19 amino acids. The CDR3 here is CASSPWDSLPSATNEKLFF. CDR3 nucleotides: TGTGCCAGCAGTCCTTGGGACAGTCTACCTTCTGCAACTAATGAAAAACTGTTTTTT.

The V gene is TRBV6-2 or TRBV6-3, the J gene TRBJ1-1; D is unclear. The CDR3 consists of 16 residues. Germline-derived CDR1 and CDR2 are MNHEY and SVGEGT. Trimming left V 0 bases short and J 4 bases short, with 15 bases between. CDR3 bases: TGTGCCAGCAGTTACTCTATCGGGCGGTCAAGCACTGAAGCTTTCTTT. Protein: CASSYSIGRSSTEAFF.